This T cell receptor (beta chain) was captured in a study of patients and donors after allogeneic stem cell transplantation. TCRdb re-derived calls from the RT-PCR reads in MiXCR, one entry per CDR3 protein. The sample yields fewer than 25,000 distinct CDR3 sequences, approximately 43% seen once. This CDR3 contains 15 residues. Trimming cost V 4 bases and J 4 bases; bases outside gene matches: 7. CDR1 MNHEY and CDR2 SVGAGI come from the germline V gene. This sequence joins TRBV6-5 and TRBJ1-3; 7 positions agree with TRBD1. This receptor was taken from a human donor who was either an allogeneic HSCT recipient or a stem cell or donor lymphocyte infusion donor (not recorded which). It is not recorded whose cells these are; they may come from a transplant donor. Sequenced material: blood, either unsorted or a sorted T cell fraction (not recorded which). The CDR3 protein is CASSFVGTAGNTIYF. CDR3 nucleotide sequence: TGTGCCAGCAGTTTCGTCGGGACAGCGGGAAACACCATATATTTT.